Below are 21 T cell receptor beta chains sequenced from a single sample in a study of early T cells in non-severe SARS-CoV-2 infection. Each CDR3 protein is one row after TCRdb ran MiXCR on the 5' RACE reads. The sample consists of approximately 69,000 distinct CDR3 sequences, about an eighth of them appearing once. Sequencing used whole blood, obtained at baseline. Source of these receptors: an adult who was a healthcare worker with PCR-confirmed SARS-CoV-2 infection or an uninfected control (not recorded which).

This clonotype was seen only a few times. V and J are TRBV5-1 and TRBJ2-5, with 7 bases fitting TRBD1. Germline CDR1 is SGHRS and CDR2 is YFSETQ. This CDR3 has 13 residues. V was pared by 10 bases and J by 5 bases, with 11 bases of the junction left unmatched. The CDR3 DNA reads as TGCGCCGTGGGACAGCCCCCCGGGGAGACCCAGTACTTC. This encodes CAVGQPPGETQYF.

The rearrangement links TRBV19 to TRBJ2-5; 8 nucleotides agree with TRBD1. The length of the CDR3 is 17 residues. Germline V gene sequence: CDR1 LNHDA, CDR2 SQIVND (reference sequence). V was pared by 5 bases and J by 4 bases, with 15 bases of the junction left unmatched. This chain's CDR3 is CASSAGTGSYYVETQYF. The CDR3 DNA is TGTGCCAGTAGTGCAGGGACAGGTAGCTATTACGTAGAGACCCAGTACTTC.

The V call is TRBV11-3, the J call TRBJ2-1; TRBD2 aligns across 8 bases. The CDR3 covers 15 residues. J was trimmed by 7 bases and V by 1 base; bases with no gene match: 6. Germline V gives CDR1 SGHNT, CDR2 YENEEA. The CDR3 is CASSLVGGAVNEQFF. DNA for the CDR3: TGTGCCAGCAGCTTAGTCGGGGGGGCAGTAAATGAGCAGTTCTTC.

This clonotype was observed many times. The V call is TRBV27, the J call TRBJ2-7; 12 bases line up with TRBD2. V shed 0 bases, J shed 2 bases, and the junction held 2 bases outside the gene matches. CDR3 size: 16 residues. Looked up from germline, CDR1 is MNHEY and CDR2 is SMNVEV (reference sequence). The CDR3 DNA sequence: TGTGCCAGCAGTTTATCACTAGCGGGAGGAACCTACGAGCAGTACTTC. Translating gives CASSLSLAGGTYEQYF.

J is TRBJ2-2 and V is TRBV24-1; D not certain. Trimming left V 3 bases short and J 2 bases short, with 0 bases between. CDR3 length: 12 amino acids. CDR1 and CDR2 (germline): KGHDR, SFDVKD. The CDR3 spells CATSDNTGELFF. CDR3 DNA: TGTGCCACCAGTGATAACACCGGGGAGCTGTTTTTT.

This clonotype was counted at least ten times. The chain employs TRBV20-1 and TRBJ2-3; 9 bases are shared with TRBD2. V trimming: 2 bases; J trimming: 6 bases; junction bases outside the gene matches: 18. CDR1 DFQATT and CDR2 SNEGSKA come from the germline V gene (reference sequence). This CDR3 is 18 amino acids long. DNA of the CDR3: TGCAGTGCTAGACCTCTGGGGGGTAGCGGGGGCCTCAAGGATACGCAGTATTTT. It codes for CSARPLGGSGGLKDTQYF.

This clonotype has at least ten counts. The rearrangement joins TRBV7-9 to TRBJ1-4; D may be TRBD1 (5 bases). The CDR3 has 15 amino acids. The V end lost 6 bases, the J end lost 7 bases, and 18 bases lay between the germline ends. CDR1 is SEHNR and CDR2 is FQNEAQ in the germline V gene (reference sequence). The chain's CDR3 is CASSPPFRGGEKLFF. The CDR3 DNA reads TGTGCCAGCAGTCCCCCGTTTAGGGGAGGTGAAAAACTGTTTTTT. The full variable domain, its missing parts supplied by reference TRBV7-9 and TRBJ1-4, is DTGVSQNPRHKITKRGQNVTFRCDPISEHNRLYWYRQTLGQGPEFLTYFQNEAQLEKSRLLSDRFSAERPKGSFSTLEIQRTEQGDSAMYLCASSPPFRGGEKLFFGSGTQLSVL.

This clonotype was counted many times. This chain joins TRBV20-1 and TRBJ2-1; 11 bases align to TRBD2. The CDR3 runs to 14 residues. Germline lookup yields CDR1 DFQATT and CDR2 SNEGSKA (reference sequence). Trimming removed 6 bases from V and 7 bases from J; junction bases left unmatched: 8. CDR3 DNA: TGCAGTGCCGTTAGCGGGAGGGCTCTTAATGAGCAGTTCTTC. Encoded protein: CSAVSGRALNEQFF.

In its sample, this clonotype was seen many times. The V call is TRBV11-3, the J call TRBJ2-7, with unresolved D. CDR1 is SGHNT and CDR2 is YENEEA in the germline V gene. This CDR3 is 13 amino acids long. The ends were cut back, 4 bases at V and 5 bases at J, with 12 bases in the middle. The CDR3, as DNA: TGTGCCAGCAGCTCTTCGGGTCTCCACGAGCAGTACTTC. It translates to CASSSSGLHEQYF.

This CDR3 reads CASGGTYNTGELFF. The CDR3, as DNA: TGTGCCAGCGGCGGGACATACAACACCGGGGAGCTGTTTTTT. This sequence joins TRBV11-3 and TRBJ2-2; D is tentatively TRBD1 or TRBD2 (6 bases each). The CDR3 extends over 14 amino acids. Germline V lookup: CDR1 SGHNT, CDR2 YENEEA. V was shortened by 8 bases and J by 2 bases, with 12 bases between the two germline ends.

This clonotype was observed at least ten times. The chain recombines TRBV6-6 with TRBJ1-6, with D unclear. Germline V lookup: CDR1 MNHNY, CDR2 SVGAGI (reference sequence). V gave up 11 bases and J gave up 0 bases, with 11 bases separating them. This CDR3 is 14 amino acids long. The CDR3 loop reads CAVGRSSYNSPLHF. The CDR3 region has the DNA TGTGCCGTGGGCCGGAGCTCCTATAATTCACCCCTCCACTTT.

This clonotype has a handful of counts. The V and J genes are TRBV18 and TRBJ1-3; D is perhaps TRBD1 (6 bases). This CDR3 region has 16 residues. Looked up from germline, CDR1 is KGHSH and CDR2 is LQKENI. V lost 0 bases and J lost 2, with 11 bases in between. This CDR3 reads CASSPPQGLPGNTIYF. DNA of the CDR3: TGTGCCAGCTCACCACCGCAGGGGCTACCTGGAAACACCATATATTTT.

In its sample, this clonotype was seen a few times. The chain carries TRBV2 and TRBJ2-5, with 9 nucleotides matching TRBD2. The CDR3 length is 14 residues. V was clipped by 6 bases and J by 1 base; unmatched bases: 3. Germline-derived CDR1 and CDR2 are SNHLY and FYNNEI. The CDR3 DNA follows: TGTGCCAGCAGCGGGACTAGCAGCCAAGAGACCCAGTACTTC. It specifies CASSGTSSQETQYF.

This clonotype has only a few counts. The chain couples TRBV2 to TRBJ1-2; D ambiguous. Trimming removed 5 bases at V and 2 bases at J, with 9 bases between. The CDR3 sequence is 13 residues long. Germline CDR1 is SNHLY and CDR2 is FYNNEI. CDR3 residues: CASSLDGNYGYTF. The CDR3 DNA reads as TGTGCCAGCAGTTTGGACGGGAACTATGGCTACACCTTC.

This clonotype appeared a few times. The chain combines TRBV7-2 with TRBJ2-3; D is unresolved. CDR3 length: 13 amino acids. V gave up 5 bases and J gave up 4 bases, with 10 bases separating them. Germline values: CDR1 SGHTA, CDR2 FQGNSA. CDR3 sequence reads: CASSRNIADTQYF. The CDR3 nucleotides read TGTGCCAGCAGCCGGAATATCGCAGATACGCAGTATTTT. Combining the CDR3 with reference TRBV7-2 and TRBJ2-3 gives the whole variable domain GAGVSQSPSNKVTEKGKDVELRCDPISGHTALYWYRQSLGQGLEFLIYFQGNSAPDKSGLPSDRFSAERTGGSVSTLTIQRTQQEDSAVYLCASSRNIADTQYFGPGTRLTVL.

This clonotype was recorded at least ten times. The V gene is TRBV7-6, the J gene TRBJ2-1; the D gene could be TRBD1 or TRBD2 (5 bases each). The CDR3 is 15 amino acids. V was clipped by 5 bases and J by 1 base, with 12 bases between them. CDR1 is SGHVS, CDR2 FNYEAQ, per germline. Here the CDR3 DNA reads TGTGCCAGCAGCCCCGGGACCCCGTCCTACAATGAGCAGTTCTTC. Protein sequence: CASSPGTPSYNEQFF.

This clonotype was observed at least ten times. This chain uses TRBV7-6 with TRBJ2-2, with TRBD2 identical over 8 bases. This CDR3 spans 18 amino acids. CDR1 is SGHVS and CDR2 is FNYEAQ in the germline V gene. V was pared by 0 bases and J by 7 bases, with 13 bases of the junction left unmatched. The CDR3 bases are TGTGCCAGCAGCTTAGCTTACAGCGGGGGAGGAAATAGCGGGGAGCTGTTTTTT. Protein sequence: CASSLAYSGGGNSGELFF.

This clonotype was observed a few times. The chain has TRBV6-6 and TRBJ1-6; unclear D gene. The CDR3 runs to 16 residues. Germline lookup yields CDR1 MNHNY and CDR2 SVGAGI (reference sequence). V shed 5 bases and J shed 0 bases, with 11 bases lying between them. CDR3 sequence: CASSPEGSSYNSPLHF. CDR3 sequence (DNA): TGTGCCAGCAGTCCGGAAGGGAGCTCCTATAATTCACCCCTCCACTTT.

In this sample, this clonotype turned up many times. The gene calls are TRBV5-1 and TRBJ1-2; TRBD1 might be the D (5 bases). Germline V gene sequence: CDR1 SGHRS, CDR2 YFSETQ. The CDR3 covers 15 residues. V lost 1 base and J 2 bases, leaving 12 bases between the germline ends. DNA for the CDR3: TGCGCCAGCAGCTTGTTGGCGGCAGGGAACTATGGCTACACCTTC. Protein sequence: CASSLLAAGNYGYTF.

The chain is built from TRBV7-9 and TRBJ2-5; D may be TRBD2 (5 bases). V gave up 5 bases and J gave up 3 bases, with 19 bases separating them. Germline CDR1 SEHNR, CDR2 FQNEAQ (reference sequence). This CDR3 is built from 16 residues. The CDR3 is CASSTRNRGSEETQYF. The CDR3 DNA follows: TGTGCCAGCAGCACCCGTAACCGGGGATCAGAAGAGACCCAGTACTTC.

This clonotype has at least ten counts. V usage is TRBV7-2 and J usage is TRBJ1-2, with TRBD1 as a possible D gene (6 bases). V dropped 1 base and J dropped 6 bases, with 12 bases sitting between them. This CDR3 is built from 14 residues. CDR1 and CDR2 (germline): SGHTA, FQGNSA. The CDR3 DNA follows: TGTGCCAGCAGCTTAGATCACACAGGGAATGGCTACACCTTC. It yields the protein CASSLDHTGNGYTF.